This is a list of T cell receptor beta chains from one sample in a study of shared clonotypes between healthy human individuals. Measured with immunoSEQ multiplex PCR; TCRdb has only the in-frame clones, and not every one. This sample has under 2.5 million clones; about 90% occur once, and the top ten carry around 0.35%. The sequenced material came from naive CD4+ T cells from PBMCs. These TCRs come from a man between 18 and 29 years old in good health. Some clones in this sample may be carry-over from other donors' samples. Each CDR3 is given with its conserved first and last residue. A D gene is named only where the DNA matches it firmly. For some rows the clone size is stated as once, few or many, or as a class when expanded; others skip it.

j_call clone_size d_call cdr3_length v_call cdr3_aa cdr3_nt
TRBJ1-5 . . 18 TRBV18 CASSPAPGRKESNQPQHF TGTGCCAGCTCACCCGCCCCAGGTCGTAAGGAGAGCAATCAGCCCCAGCATTTT
TRBJ2-7 . TRBD2 15 TRBV5-1 CASQKGGTGTYEQYF TGCGCCAGCCAAAAGGGAGGGACGGGGACCTACGAGCAGTACTTC
TRBJ1-4 . TRBD1 15 TRBV9 CASSARTGGGEKLFF TGTGCCAGCAGCGCCCGGACAGGGGGTGGTGAAAAACTGTTTTTT
TRBJ1-5 . . 18 TRBV19 CASTPSSGRVWGNQPQHF TGTGCCAGTACCCCTAGTTCGGGCAGGGTATGGGGAAATCAGCCCCAGCATTTT
TRBJ2-1 . . 17 TRBV27 CASSLGLGRDALNEQFF TGTGCCAGCAGTCTCGGACTCGGGCGGGATGCCCTAAATGAGCAGTTCTTC
TRBJ1-3 . . 12 TRBV4-2 CASGSDGDTIYF TGTGCCAGCGGGTCTGACGGGGACACCATATATTTT
TRBJ2-1 . . 13 TRBV7-9 CASSFDSYNEQFF TGTGCCAGCAGCTTCGACAGTTACAATGAGCAGTTCTTC
TRBJ2-3 . . 16 TRBV5-1 CASSSRANKEADTQYF TGCGCCAGCAGCTCGCGGGCGAACAAAGAGGCGGATACGCAGTATTTT
TRBJ2-2 once TRBD1 15 TRBV5-1 CASSWDRGGTGELFF TGCGCCAGCAGCTGGGACAGGGGAGGTACCGGGGAGCTGTTTTTT
TRBJ1-1 once . 13 TRBV2 CASRKVAGTEAFF TGTGCCAGCAGGAAAGTCGCCGGTACTGAAGCTTTCTTT
TRBJ2-1 . . 17 TRBV10-3 CAIGGRVSILSYNEQFF TGTGCCATTGGCGGCAGGGTCTCCATCCTCTCCTACAATGAGCAGTTCTTC
TRBJ2-1 . . 14 TRBV4-1 CASSLPRPGGEQFF TGCGCCAGCTCCCTCCCTCGACCCGGCGGTGAGCAGTTCTTC
TRBJ2-3 . TRBD2 13 TRBV29-1 CSVRTRMVDTQYF TGCAGCGTTAGGACTAGAATGGTCGATACGCAGTATTTT
TRBJ2-7 . TRBD2 15 TRBV28 CASCTHTSGRHEQYF TGTGCCAGCTGTACGCATACTAGCGGGAGGCACGAGCAGTACTTC